The sequence of this TCR beta chain was determined in a study of T cell repertoires in cytomegalovirus infection. For the study at large: Public signatures in TCR beta pointed to CMV infection and matching HLA type. Study conclusions and caveats: HLA-C-restricted CMV-specific TCR beta clonotypes were dominant in the ex vivo response. Accumulated public TCR beta family frequency recognized individuals carrying CMV together with the relevant HLA.

TCRdb independently ran MiXCR on the reads; one entry per CDR3 protein. The sample has about 920,000 distinct CDR3 sequences; approximately 33% are singletons. Note on this clonotype: What it recognizes is unknown.

The sequence was obtained from a human donor in good health (CMV status not recorded). Some clones in this sample may be carry-over from other donors' samples. Material: cultured CD8+ T cells from PBMCs, obtained from culture after CMV antigen stimulation.

CDR3 region: CASSNRDRVRGYTF. DNA of the CDR3: TGTGCCAGTAGTAACCGGGACAGGGTGCGTGGCTACACCTTC. This chain connects TRBV19 to TRBJ1-2; TRBD1 aligns across 9 bases. The CDR3 has 14 residues. The ends lost 4 bases at V and 7 bases at J; junction bases unmatched: 7. Germline values: CDR1 LNHDA, CDR2 SQIVND (reference sequence). Full variable domain (missing parts from reference TRBV19 and TRBJ1-2): DGGITQSPKYLFRKEGQNVTLSCEQNLNHDAMYWYRQDPGQGLRLIYYSQIVNDFQKGDIAEGYSVSREKKESFPLTVTSAQKNPTAFYLCASSNRDRVRGYTFGSGTRLTVV.